This T cell receptor beta chain was sequenced for a study of early T cells in non-severe SARS-CoV-2 infection. Study-level background: Alpha and beta chains were unpaired, from unsorted whole-blood bulk RNA. Regarding the study as a whole: VDJdb matching favored anti-spike CD8 responses, missing private and CD4 specificities.

V was pared by 0 bases and J by 4 bases, with 15 bases between. The CDR3 covers 17 residues. Germline values: CDR1 MNHEY, CDR2 SVGEGT. This clonotype was seen repeatedly, ten times or more. Its antigen remains unidentified. The library protocol tagged individual cDNA molecules with unique molecular identifiers. TCRdb re-called the 5' RACE reads with MiXCR, one entry per CDR3 protein. Among tens of thousands of distinct CDR3 sequences listed, roughly 9.7% were seen once. The TCR was taken from an adult who was a healthcare worker with PCR-confirmed SARS-CoV-2 infection or an uninfected control (not recorded which). Sequenced input: whole blood. This rearrangement joins TRBV6-2 or TRBV6-3 to TRBJ2-2; D possibly corresponds to TRBD2 (6 bases). The CDR3 sequence is CASSYSGHLEGTGELFF. DNA for the CDR3: TGTGCCAGCAGTTACTCGGGCCACCTGGAGGGCACCGGGGAGCTGTTTTTT.